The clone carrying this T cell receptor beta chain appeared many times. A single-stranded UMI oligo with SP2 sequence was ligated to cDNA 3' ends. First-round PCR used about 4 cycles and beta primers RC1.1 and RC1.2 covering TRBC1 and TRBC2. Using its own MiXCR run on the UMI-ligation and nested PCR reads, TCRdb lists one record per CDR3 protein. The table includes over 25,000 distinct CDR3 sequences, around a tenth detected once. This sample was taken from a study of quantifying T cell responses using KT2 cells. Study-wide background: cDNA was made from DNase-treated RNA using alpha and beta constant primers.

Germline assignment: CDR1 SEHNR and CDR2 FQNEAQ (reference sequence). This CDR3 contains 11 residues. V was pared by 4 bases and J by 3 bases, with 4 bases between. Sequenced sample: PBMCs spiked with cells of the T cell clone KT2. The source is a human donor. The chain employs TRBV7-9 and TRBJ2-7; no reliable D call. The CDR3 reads CASSSRYEQYF. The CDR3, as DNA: TGTGCCAGCAGCTCACGCTACGAGCAGTACTTC. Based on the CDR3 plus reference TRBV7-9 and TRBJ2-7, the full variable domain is DTGVSQNPRHKITKRGQNVTFRCDPISEHNRLYWYRQTLGQGPEFLTYFQNEAQLEKSRLLSDRFSAERPKGSFSTLEIQRTEQGDSAMYLCASSSRYEQYFGPGTRLTVT.